The next 30 T cell receptor beta chains were all read from a single sample in a study of cytomegalovirus exposure and HLA in healthy donors. In the PCR, 60 Vbeta and 13 Jbeta primers were used. Libraries were prepared by immunoSEQ multiplex PCR; TCRdb keeps only in-frame clonotypes and omits some of them. The sample holds approximately 100,000 clones; around three quarters are singletons and the top ten take about 2%. Sequencing was done on a sample of PBMCs. The receptor set was obtained from a human donor in good health.

The J gene is TRBJ2-2, the V gene TRBV7-6; TRBD1 agrees at 9 bases. The CDR3 has 16 amino acids. Losses at the gene ends were 5 bases for V and 6 bases for J; bases not matched to a gene: 10. CDR1 and CDR2 from the germline V gene are SGHVS and FNYEAQ. CDR3 in DNA: TGTGCCAGCAGCCCTCAGACAGGGGGGCTCGCCGGGGAGCTGTTTTTT. Amino acids: CASSPQTGGLAGELFF.

The V gene is TRBV5-1, the J gene TRBJ1-4; TRBD1 matches at 7 bases. CDR1 is SGHRS and CDR2 is YFSETQ in the germline V gene. CDR3 length: 16 residues. Trimming removed 3 bases from V and 4 bases from J; junction bases left unmatched: 9. As DNA, the CDR3 is TGCGCCAGCAGCTCTTATCCGGGACAGAATAATGAAAAACTGTTTTTT. Translated, it gives CASSSYPGQNNEKLFF.

This clone showed up just a few times. The chain employs TRBV27 and TRBJ2-6; 10 bases are a match to TRBD2. The germline V gene encodes CDR1 MNHEY and CDR2 SMNVEV (reference sequence). J lost 0 bases, V lost 7 bases, and 18 bases had no gene match. CDR3 size: 21 residues. The CDR3 coding sequence is TGTGCCAGCACCCCTAGGGTCTCGGGACTAGCGAGTCCCTCTGGGGCCAACGTCCTGACTTTC. This sequence encodes CASTPRVSGLASPSGANVLTF.

The chain couples TRBV30 to TRBJ1-2, with D possibly matching TRBD1 (6 bases). This CDR3 has 17 residues. Trimming took 4 bases from V and 2 from J, leaving 23 bases between them. Germline V gene lookup returns CDR1 GTSNPN and CDR2 SVGIG (reference sequence). The CDR3 sequence is CAWTPRGGRGWNYGYTF. CDR3 coding DNA: TGTGCCTGGACGCCAAGGGGGGGCCGGGGTTGGAACTATGGCTACACCTTC.

This clone was detected once. V gene TRBV15 combines with J gene TRBJ1-1; 7 bases line up with TRBD1. The CDR3 runs 13 residues. Germline CDR1 LNHNV, CDR2 YYDKDF (reference sequence). V gave up 0 bases and J gave up 13 bases; unmatched junction bases: 8. The CDR3 DNA is TGTGCCACCAGCAGAGATCTTGGGCAGGGGGATTTCTTT. This translates into CATSRDLGQGDFF.

The V call is TRBV9, the J call TRBJ2-1; 13 bases fit TRBD2. CDR3 length: 20 amino acids. The V and J ends lost 2 bases and 0 bases, in that order; junction bases with no gene match: 11. Germline V lookup: CDR1 SGDLS, CDR2 YYNGEE. CDR3 nucleotide sequence: TGTGCCAGCAGCGTTGGACTAGCGGGAGTCCCGTCGGGCTCCTACAATGAGCAGTTCTTC. Translated, it gives CASSVGLAGVPSGSYNEQFF. The full variable domain, completed using reference TRBV9 and TRBJ2-1, is DSGVTQTPKHLITATGQRVTLRCSPRSGDLSVYWYQQSLDQGLQFLIQYYNGEERAKGNILERFSAQQFPDLHSELNLSSLELGDSALYFCASSVGLAGVPSGSYNEQFFGPGTRLTVL.

Concerning this clone: This sample also contains other DNA sequences that code for the same CDR3. This chain uses TRBV6-5 with TRBJ1-4; 7 positions match TRBD1. With 2 bases clipped from V and 7 bases from J, the junction kept 4 bases outside the gene matches. CDR1 and CDR2 from the germline V gene are MNHEY and SVGAGI. The CDR3 runs 14 residues. CDR3 protein: CASSYRGRGEKLFF. As DNA, the CDR3 is TGTGCCAGCAGTTACAGGGGGCGGGGTGAAAAACTGTTTTTT.

This chain links TRBV25-1 with TRBJ2-2; 7 bases are a match to TRBD2. Germline V gene lookup returns CDR1 MGHDK and CDR2 SYGVNS. Trimming took 6 bases from V and 1 from J; bases not matched to a gene: 11. CDR3 length: 17 residues. The CDR3 DNA reads as TGTGCCAGCAGCCGAACTAGGGGAGGGAGGAACACCGGGGAGCTGTTTTTT. Protein: CASSRTRGGRNTGELFF.

This chain links TRBV13 with TRBJ2-3, with TRBD2 as a possible D gene (6 bases). The CDR3 length is 15 residues. The germline CDR1 and CDR2 sequences are PRHDT and FYEKMQ (reference sequence). The ends were cut back, 0 bases at V and 6 bases at J, with 13 bases in the middle. CDR3 in amino acids: CASSLGLVRGDTQYF. The CDR3 nucleotides are TGTGCCAGCAGCTTAGGCCTAGTACGGGGGGATACGCAGTATTTT.

CDR3 region: CASSPRGRSYGYTF. The CDR3 DNA reads as TGTGCCAGCAGCCCCAGGGGAAGGAGCTATGGCTACACCTTC. The chain is built from TRBV7-9 and TRBJ1-2; D possibly corresponds to TRBD1 (6 bases). Germline V gene sequence: CDR1 SEHNR, CDR2 FQNEAQ (reference sequence). The CDR3 loop spans 14 amino acids. Trimming removed 5 bases from V and 4 bases from J, with 14 bases in between.

As to this clone: An end of the junction differs from the germline gene, which may be a read error. The chain carries TRBV6-6 and TRBJ2-5; perhaps TRBD2 as D (5 bases). Germline V gene sequence: CDR1 MNHNY, CDR2 SVGAGI (reference sequence). This CDR3 spans 13 amino acids. CDR3 in amino acids: CASREGGREAQYF. Here the CDR3 DNA reads TGTGCCAGCAGAGAGGGTGGGAGAGAGGCCCAGTACTTC.

This chain uses TRBV9 with TRBJ2-1, with a weak D call TRBD1 (5 bases). This CDR3 is 15 amino acids long. V lost 4 bases, J lost 1 base, and 12 bases lay in between. CDR1 and CDR2 (germline): SGDLS, YYNGEE. CDR3 loop: CASSSGYGSYNEQFF. The CDR3 DNA is TGTGCCAGCAGCTCAGGGTACGGTTCCTACAATGAGCAGTTCTTC.

CDR3 nucleotides: TGTGCCAGCTCACTTGCAGGGGACTATGGCTACACCTTC. Encoded protein: CASSLAGDYGYTF. The chain recombines TRBV18 with TRBJ1-2; tentative D call: TRBD1 (6 bases). The length of the CDR3 is 13 residues. Germline values: CDR1 KGHSH, CDR2 LQKENI. Trimming removed 4 bases at V and 3 bases at J, with 9 bases between.

This chain joins TRBV27 and TRBJ1-3, with TRBD1 as a possible D gene (6 bases). V lost 6 bases to trimming and J lost 4 bases, with 10 bases between them. Germline V CDR1 and CDR2: MNHEY, SMNVEV (reference sequence). The CDR3 runs 13 residues. CDR3 residues: CASRDSNGNTIYF. The DNA of the CDR3 is TGTGCCAGCAGGGACAGTAACGGAAACACCATATATTTT.

V usage is TRBV5-6 and J usage is TRBJ1-3, with D possibly TRBD1 on 5 matching bases. Trimming stripped 0 bases from V and 2 bases from J, with 9 bases between. Germline CDR1 is SGHDT and CDR2 is YYEEEE. CDR3 size: 15 residues. The DNA for the CDR3 is TGTGCCAGCAGCTTGGCTTCCAGGGCTGGAAACACCATATATTTT. The encoded protein is CASSLASRAGNTIYF. The full variable domain, rest sourced from reference TRBV5-6 and TRBJ1-3, is DAGVTQSPTHLIKTRGQQVTLRCSPKSGHDTVSWYQQALGQGPQFIFQYYEEEERQRGNFPDRFSGHQFPNYSSELNVNALLLGDSALYLCASSLASRAGNTIYFGEGSWLTVV.

The rearrangement links TRBV28 to TRBJ2-7, with D possibly being TRBD2 (7 bases). This CDR3 is 15 amino acids long. Germline V gene lookup returns CDR1 MDHEN and CDR2 SYDVKM. Trimming pared 6 bases from V and 8 bases from J, leaving 23 bases between. This chain's CDR3 is CASSPLGASGDKQYF. The DNA of the CDR3 is TGTGCCAGCAGCCCCCTGGGGGCTAGCGGAGACAAGCAGTACTTC.

The chain carries TRBV29-1 and TRBJ1-2; unclear D gene. V lost 4 bases to trimming and J lost 8 bases, with 17 bases between them. This CDR3 is 13 amino acids long. CDR1 and CDR2 from the germline V gene are SQVTM and ANQGSEA. The CDR3 region has the DNA TGCAGCGTTGGGGTAGGACTGAATGGAGGCTACACCTTC. Translating it yields CSVGVGLNGGYTF.

The rearrangement joins TRBV18 to TRBJ2-3; a weak D match, TRBD2 (5 bases). Germline CDR1 and CDR2: KGHSH and LQKENI. V was shortened by 6 bases and J by 5 bases, with 9 bases between the two germline ends. The CDR3 is 12 residues long. The CDR3, as DNA: TGTGCCAGCTCTCCGACTAAAGATACGCAGTATTTT. As protein: CASSPTKDTQYF.

This chain connects TRBV28 to TRBJ1-2; 8 positions match TRBD1. V lost 6 bases, J lost 8 bases, and 8 bases stayed unmatched. The CDR3 length is 13 residues. Germline lookup yields CDR1 MDHEN and CDR2 SYDVKM. This CDR3 is CASSSGQGWGYTF. The CDR3 DNA follows: TGTGCCAGCAGCAGTGGACAGGGTTGGGGCTACACCTTC.

The chain employs TRBV6-4 and TRBJ2-2; 10 bases line up with TRBD1. With 6 bases clipped from V and 3 bases from J, the junction kept 1 base outside the gene matches. Germline V CDR1 and CDR2: MRHNA, SNTAGT. This CDR3 comprises 14 residues. CDR3 in DNA: TGTGCCAGCAGAGGACAGGGGGACACCGGGGAGCTGTTTTTT. Translation: CASRGQGDTGELFF.

This clone was recorded a few times. The V gene is TRBV13, the J gene TRBJ2-1; TRBD2 aligns across 7 bases. Germline V gene data show CDR1 as PRHDT and CDR2 as FYEKMQ (reference sequence). CDR3 length: 14 residues. The ends lost 3 bases at V and 8 bases at J; junction bases unmatched: 7. The CDR3 bases are TGTGCCAGCAGCTTGGGGGTACGGGGGGATGAGCAGTTCTTC. Translated: CASSLGVRGDEQFF.

The rearrangement uses TRBV6-5 and TRBJ2-1; 8 bases fit TRBD2. The CDR3 sequence is 12 residues long. Germline CDR1 MNHEY, CDR2 SVGAGI. V trimming: 4 bases; J trimming: 10 bases; junction bases outside the gene matches: 3. The CDR3 DNA follows: TGTGCCAGCAGTTCCGTAGCGGGGGAGCAGTTCTTC. It encodes CASSSVAGEQFF.

V usage is TRBV9 and J usage is TRBJ1-1; D is possibly TRBD1 (5 bases). V lost 1 base, J lost 1 base, and 8 bases lay in between. The CDR3 runs to 14 residues. Germline V CDR1 and CDR2: SGDLS, YYNGEE. CDR3 nucleotides: TGTGCCAGCAGCGTAAGACAGCAGAACACTGAAGCTTTCTTT. This gives the protein CASSVRQQNTEAFF.

The chain is built from TRBV5-1 and TRBJ2-5; unclear D gene. With 0 bases removed from V and 1 base from J, the gap between germline ends came to 10 bases. There are 15 residues in the CDR3. Germline CDR1 is SGHRS and CDR2 is YFSETQ. CDR3 DNA: TGCGCCAGCAGCTTGGGGAGCTTTGGCCAAGAGACCCAGTACTTC. Translating gives CASSLGSFGQETQYF.

This clone was observed a handful of times. This chain connects TRBV7-2 to TRBJ2-7, with TRBD1 as a possible D gene (6 bases). This CDR3 is built from 13 residues. Between the trimmed V and J ends, which lost 1 base and 2 bases, there was a span of 6 bases. From germline, CDR1 is SGHTA and CDR2 FQGNSA. This chain's CDR3 is CASSLDRAYEQYF. CDR3 in DNA: TGTGCCAGCAGCTTAGACAGGGCCTACGAGCAGTACTTC. Looking up the rest from reference TRBV7-2 and TRBJ2-7 gives the full variable domain: GAGVSQSPSNKVTEKGKDVELRCDPISGHTALYWYRQSLGQGLEFLIYFQGNSAPDKSGLPSDRFSAERTGGSVSTLTIQRTQQEDSAVYLCASSLDRAYEQYFGPGTRLTVT.

The chain joins TRBV29-1 to TRBJ1-1, with 7 bases identical to TRBD1. The trim removed 6 bases at V and 0 bases at J, leaving 7 bases unmatched. CDR1 and CDR2 (germline): SQVTM, ANQGSEA. This CDR3 is 14 amino acids long. CDR3 in amino acids: CSVMGQRMNTEAFF. The CDR3 region has the DNA TGCAGCGTGATGGGACAGCGTATGAACACTGAAGCTTTCTTT.

A few counts support this clone. The chain has TRBV2 and TRBJ2-7, with D uncertain. Looked up from germline, CDR1 is SNHLY and CDR2 is FYNNEI. The CDR3 sequence is 15 residues long. V was trimmed by 7 bases and J by 0 bases, leaving 16 bases between them. The CDR3 DNA reads TGTGCCAGCAATGAGAGATTCACGAGCTCCTACGAGCAGTACTTC. Amino acid sequence: CASNERFTSSYEQYF. Together with reference TRBV2 and TRBJ2-7, the CDR3 gives the full variable domain: EPEVTQTPSHQVTQMGQEVILRCVPISNHLYFYWYRQILGQKVEFLVSFYNNEISEKSEIFDDQFSVERPDGSNFTLKIRSTKLEDSAMYFCASNERFTSSYEQYFGPGTRLTVT.

The count of this clone is one. The V and J genes are TRBV7-2 and TRBJ2-7; 8 bases are a match to TRBD2. This CDR3 contains 16 residues. With V trimmed by 0 bases and J by 4 bases, 8 bases remained unmatched. Germline V CDR1 and CDR2: SGHTA, FQGNSA. Written as DNA, the CDR3 is TGTGCCAGCAGCTTAGCAACGTCTAGCGGGTATTACGAGCAGTACTTC. The encoded protein is CASSLATSSGYYEQYF.

The chain combines TRBV7-3 with TRBJ1-5, with D perhaps TRBD1 (6 bases). The ends were cut back, 5 bases at V and 6 bases at J, with 20 bases in the middle. This CDR3 has 16 residues. Germline CDR1 and CDR2: SGHTA and FQGTGA. Here the CDR3 DNA reads TGTGCCAGCAGCCCAAGGGACACAGGGAGTATTCAGCCCCAGCATTTT. Protein: CASSPRDTGSIQPQHF.

This clone was seen once. The chain couples TRBV30 to TRBJ1-6, with D tentatively TRBD1 (5 bases). The CDR3 is 12 amino acids. CDR1 and CDR2 (germline): GTSNPN, SVGIG (reference sequence). V dropped 3 bases and J dropped 7 bases, with 7 bases sitting between them. In nucleotides, the CDR3 is TGTGCCTGGAGCCCAGGGAATTCACCCCTCCACTTT. It specifies CAWSPGNSPLHF.